The sequence of this TCR beta chain was determined in a study of cytomegalovirus exposure and HLA in healthy donors. Losses at the gene ends were 4 bases for V and 3 bases for J; bases not matched to a gene: 14. The CDR3 runs 19 residues. CDR1 is SGHAT, CDR2 FQNNGV, per germline. The count of this clone is one. Sequencing was performed with immunoSEQ multiplex PCR; in TCRdb, only in-frame clones are kept and a portion is missing. Here the sample spans 80,000 to 90,000 clones, approximately 96% being singletons. The sequence came from a man in his late teens or twenties in good health and CMV-seronegative. Sequenced sample: PBMCs. The rearrangement uses TRBV11-2 and TRBJ1-4; 10 bases line up with TRBD1. The CDR3 DNA sequence: TGTGCCAGCAGCTCTTCGCTTCGGGACAGGGGTACACCTAATGAAAAACTGTTTTTT. It specifies CASSSSLRDRGTPNEKLFF.